This passage covers 9 T cell receptor beta chains from one sample sequenced in a study of T cell changes during pregnancy in multiple sclerosis. The assay was immunoSEQ multiplex PCR, and TCRdb's table has in-frame clones only and misses some. The table has about 36,000 clones, approximately 90% seen once. The sequenced sample was CD4+ T cells from peripheral blood mononuclear cells, obtained in the first trimester of pregnancy. The receptor set was obtained from a female donor with multiple sclerosis, enrolled in a pregnancy study.

This chain links TRBV4-2 with TRBJ1-5, with D unresolved. V was cut by 0 bases and J by 5 bases, with 11 bases left in between. The CDR3 sequence is 15 residues long. The germline CDR1 and CDR2 sequences are LGHNA and YNFKEQ. CDR3 in amino acids: CASSQDLGGHQPQHF. In DNA form, the CDR3 reads TGTGCCAGCAGCCAAGATTTAGGAGGGCATCAGCCCCAGCATTTT.

The chain has TRBV30 and TRBJ2-7; D is ambiguous. Trimming removed 2 bases at V and 0 bases at J, with 8 bases between. Per germline, CDR1 GTSNPN and CDR2 SVGIG (reference sequence). The CDR3 sequence is 13 residues long. The CDR3 loop reads CAWSTYFSYEQYF. The CDR3 DNA follows: TGTGCCTGGAGTACCTACTTCTCCTACGAGCAGTACTTC. The full variable domain, its missing parts supplied by reference TRBV30 and TRBJ2-7, is SQTIHQWPATLVQPVGSPLSLECTVEGTSNPNLYWYRQAAGRGLQLLFYSVGIGQISSEVPQNLSASRPQDRQFILSSKKLLLSDSGFYLCAWSTYFSYEQYFGPGTRLTVT.

The chain carries TRBV7-9 and TRBJ2-1; D is uncertain. V was trimmed by 2 bases and J by 0 bases, leaving 14 bases between them. This CDR3 has 17 residues. Germline assignment: CDR1 SEHNR and CDR2 FQNEAQ (reference sequence). The CDR3 protein is CASSLMPLESSYNEQFF. As DNA, the CDR3 is TGTGCCAGCAGCTTAATGCCCCTAGAGAGCTCCTACAATGAGCAGTTCTTC.

The chain combines TRBV2 with TRBJ2-2, with 7 bases aligning to TRBD1. Germline CDR1 SNHLY, CDR2 FYNNEI. The CDR3 runs 15 residues. The V segment lost 5 bases and the J segment 3 bases; nucleotides outside the gene matches: 6. CDR3 DNA: TGTGCCAGCAGTAGAGACAGGGTTGACACCGGGGAGCTGTTTTTT. Its translation is CASSRDRVDTGELFF.

The chain combines TRBV15 with TRBJ1-1; no reliable D call. The length of the CDR3 is 15 residues. V lost 3 bases and J lost 0, with 11 bases in between. CDR1 and CDR2 (germline): LNHNV, YYDKDF (reference sequence). The CDR3 loop is CATSRDKLMNTEAFF. The CDR3, as DNA: TGTGCCACCAGCAGGGATAAACTAATGAACACTGAAGCTTTCTTT.

The chain uses TRBV6-6 and TRBJ1-1; 7 bases are a match to TRBD1. CDR3 length: 16 residues. Germline CDR1 is MNHNY and CDR2 is SVGAGI (reference sequence). With 4 bases clipped from V and 5 bases from J, the junction kept 13 bases outside the gene matches. CDR3 nucleotide sequence: TGTGCCAGCAGTTCCTCCAAAGCAGGGGGGCCAACTGAAGCTTTCTTT. Amino acids: CASSSSKAGGPTEAFF.

V gene TRBV12-5 combines with J gene TRBJ1-1; 10 nucleotides match TRBD1. Trimming at V came to 1 base and at J to 5 bases, leaving 1 base not matched to a gene. Looked up from germline, CDR1 is LGHNT and CDR2 is FRNRAP. This CDR3 contains 14 residues. The CDR3 region has the DNA TGTGCTAGTGGTTTGGGACAGGGGGCGACTGAAGCTTTCTTT. It encodes CASGLGQGATEAFF.

This clone appeared once. DNA for the CDR3: TGTGCCAGTAGGGCCAGTTACTACAATGAGCAGTTCTTC. This codes for CASRASYYNEQFF. The chain is built from TRBV19 and TRBJ2-1; D ambiguous. Germline CDR1 reads LNHDA; CDR2 reads SQIVND (reference sequence). The V end was cut by 6 bases, the J end by 3 bases, with 9 bases between. The CDR3 is made up of 13 amino acids. Combining the CDR3 with reference TRBV19 and TRBJ2-1 gives the whole variable domain DGGITQSPKYLFRKEGQNVTLSCEQNLNHDAMYWYRQDPGQGLRLIYYSQIVNDFQKGDIAEGYSVSREKKESFPLTVTSAQKNPTAFYLCASRASYYNEQFFGPGTRLTVL.

The J gene is TRBJ1-4, the V gene TRBV5-6; no definite D call. Trimming removed 0 bases at V and 0 bases at J, with 9 bases between. The CDR3 totals 16 residues. Germline V gene data show CDR1 as SGHDT and CDR2 as YYEEEE. The CDR3 nucleotides are TGTGCCAGCAGCTTGGTGTCCCATGCAACTAATGAAAAACTGTTTTTT. This codes for CASSLVSHATNEKLFF.